This T cell receptor (beta chain) comes out of a study of CD8 T cell repertoires and HIV-1 epitope variants. Study background: Separate wells received one of Twenty-five Gag or Nef variant peptides. The baseline condition was 1M T cells left uncultured.

As concerns this clone: Its specificity is not known.

Germline lookup yields CDR1 LNHDA and CDR2 SQIVND (reference sequence). The V and J ends lost 7 bases and 2 bases respectively, with 15 bases between them. The CDR3 sequence is 14 residues long. On the immunoSEQ platform, TCR beta CDR3s were sequenced at survey depth. Measured with immunoSEQ multiplex PCR; TCRdb has only the in-frame clones, and not every one. In the table there are around 5,000 clones, about 67% of which are singletons. Sequenced material: cultured CD8+ T cells derived from PBMCs. This TCR was sampled from a male donor with HIV. The chain employs TRBV19 and TRBJ2-7; D unclear. The CDR3 bases are TGTGCCAGTACCCCCGGTCCCCCTACCTACGAGCAGTACTTC. Translated, it gives CASTPGPPTYEQYF. Full variable domain (remainder filled in from reference TRBV19 and TRBJ2-7): DGGITQSPKYLFRKEGQNVTLSCEQNLNHDAMYWYRQDPGQGLRLIYYSQIVNDFQKGDIAEGYSVSREKKESFPLTVTSAQKNPTAFYLCASTPGPPTYEQYFGPGTRLTVT.